The 4 T cell receptor beta chains below come from one sample, sequenced in a study of cytomegalovirus exposure and HLA in healthy donors. The PCR ran on 60 Vbeta and 13 Jbeta primers. The data were produced by immunoSEQ multiplex PCR, yet TCRdb's version contains in-frame clones alone and is incomplete. The sample comprises around 110,000 clones, 55% to 75% of which are singletons, and roughly 10% rests with the top ten. The specimen was PBMCs. The source is a woman in her thirties or forties in good health and CMV-seropositive.

The rearrangement joins TRBV2 to TRBJ2-5; TRBD1 is a possible D gene (6 bases). This CDR3 region has 23 residues. V shed 6 bases and J shed 1 base, with 39 bases lying between them. CDR1 and CDR2 from the germline V gene are SNHLY and FYNNEI. The CDR3 protein is CASRPSEGTLEGVGTGRQETQYF. CDR3 in DNA: TGTGCCAGCAGACCCTCCGAAGGCACACTAGAGGGGGTCGGAACAGGGCGCCAAGAGACCCAGTACTTC.

The genes are TRBV11-2 and TRBJ2-7; TRBD2 is a possible D gene (5 bases). Germline CDR1 reads SGHAT; CDR2 reads FQNNGV. CDR3 length equals 15 residues. Trimming took 5 bases from V and 4 from J, leaving 18 bases between them. The CDR3 bases are TGTGCCAGCAGCACCGGCCCGGGAAGAGAGTACGAGCAGTACTTC. Translating gives CASSTGPGREYEQYF.

This chain connects TRBV27 to TRBJ2-1, with D possibly TRBD2 on 7 matching bases. This CDR3 has 15 residues. Germline-derived CDR1 and CDR2 are MNHEY and SMNVEV (reference sequence). V gave up 7 bases and J gave up 9 bases, with 22 bases separating them. CDR3 sequence reads: CASTFSRGREREQFF. The CDR3 DNA reads as TGTGCCAGCACCTTCTCGCGGGGGCGGGAGCGTGAGCAGTTCTTC.

The chain joins TRBV29-1 to TRBJ2-1; a weak D match, TRBD1 (6 bases). This CDR3 region has 11 residues. Germline V CDR1 and CDR2: SQVTM, ANQGSEA. V dropped 6 bases and J dropped 15 bases, with 18 bases sitting between them. In DNA, the CDR3 is TGCAGCGTGGGTACTTATACAGGGTCGTTCTTC. Its translation: CSVGTYTGSFF.